This T cell receptor (beta chain) stems from a study of cytomegalovirus exposure and HLA in healthy donors. Study-level information: An analysis done earlier identified about 120 million unique TCR beta sequences from approximately 170 million T cells. Of about 400 genotyped donors, 81% clustered with self-reported Caucasian donors. Study-wide points: The likely explanation for a cluster of highly shared sequence variants was sequencing artifact.

Both 60 Vbeta primers and 13 Jbeta primers went into the PCR. Profiled with immunoSEQ multiplex PCR; TCRdb holds only in-frame clones, not every one. This repertoire shows 200,000 or so clones, 75% to 85% found once; its top ten account for around 0.38%. As for this clone: Its specificity is not known.

CDR3 length: 14 amino acids. V lost 3 bases to trimming and J lost 9 bases, with 17 bases between them. Germline values: CDR1 LNHDA, CDR2 SQIVND (reference sequence). This clonotype was sampled from a male donor in good health and CMV-seropositive. The chain is built from TRBV19 and TRBJ1-2, with D possibly matching TRBD1 (6 bases). Material for sequencing was PBMCs. This CDR3 is CASSIPDRPQSYTF. Here the CDR3 DNA reads TGTGCCAGTAGTATCCCCGACAGGCCTCAAAGCTACACCTTC. Supplemented by reference TRBV19 and TRBJ1-2, the full variable domain reads DGGITQSPKYLFRKEGQNVTLSCEQNLNHDAMYWYRQDPGQGLRLIYYSQIVNDFQKGDIAEGYSVSREKKESFPLTVTSAQKNPTAFYLCASSIPDRPQSYTFGSGTRLTVV.